This T cell receptor beta chain comes out of a study of cytomegalovirus exposure and HLA in healthy donors. Looking at the study overall: Within the Caucasian-associated ancestry cluster were roughly 82% of the 300 to 450 genotyped donors.

The CDR3 contains 18 residues. The V gene's germline CDR1 is SEHNR and CDR2 FQNEAQ (reference sequence). V was pared by 5 bases and J by 5 bases, with 10 bases of the junction left unmatched. Comments on this clone: Its antigen is as yet unknown.

General observations from the study: Donors belonging to an Asian-associated ancestry cluster reportedly showed fewer N-insertions in productive TCRs than the roughly 670-donor mean, according to what a later analysis found. In a later analysis, at a false discovery rate of 0.05, 17,000 or so TCR beta sequences matched HLA alleles.

Both 60 Vbeta primers and 13 Jbeta primers went into the PCR. The method was immunoSEQ multiplex PCR; TCRdb's version includes in-frame clones alone and lacks a portion of them. The sample contains approximately 140,000 clones, approximately 75% of which appear only once. The clonotype was recovered from a woman aged 40 to 50 in good health and CMV-seropositive. This chain joins TRBV7-9 and TRBJ2-1, with 15 bases that match TRBD2. The specimen sequenced was PBMCs. The CDR3 DNA sequence: TGTGCCAGCAGCCCCGGACTAGCGGGAGGGCCCGTTCACAATGAGCAGTTCTTC. Translation: CASSPGLAGGPVHNEQFF.